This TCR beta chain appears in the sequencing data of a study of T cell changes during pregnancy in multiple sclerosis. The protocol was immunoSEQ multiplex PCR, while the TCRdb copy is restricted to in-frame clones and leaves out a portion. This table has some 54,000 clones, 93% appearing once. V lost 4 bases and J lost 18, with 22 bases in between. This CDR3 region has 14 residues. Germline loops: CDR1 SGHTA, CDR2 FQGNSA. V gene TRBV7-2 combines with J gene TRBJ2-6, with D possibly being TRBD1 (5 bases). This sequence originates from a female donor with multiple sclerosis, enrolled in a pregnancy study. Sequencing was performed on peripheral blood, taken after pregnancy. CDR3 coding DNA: TGTGCCAGCAGCTCGCAGAAGTCGGCAGGGCTAAGGACTTTC. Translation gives CASSSQKSAGLRTF.